The clone carrying this T cell receptor beta chain was recorded a few times. The data are from a study of blood T cell repertoires in COVID-19. Study-level information: Acute-phase and convalescent COVID-19 samples originated in the United States, Italy and Spain. T cells, B-cell-depleted T cells, or PBMCs supplied cDNA or gDNA.

Germline CDR1 and CDR2: SGDLS and YYNGEE. V was pared by 4 bases and J by 4 bases, with 15 bases between. The CDR3 has 14 amino acids. As originally analysed: Reference gene primer amplification gave estimated nucleated cell counts. The method was immunoSEQ multiplex PCR; TCRdb's version includes in-frame clones alone and lacks a portion of them. V and J calls and clone size are given by that table; D and trimming were obtained from the DNA. Here the sample spans approximately 71,000 clones, about 86% being singletons. Sequenced: peripheral blood. This rearrangement joins TRBV9 to TRBJ2-7; weak D call: TRBD2 (6 bases). The receptor comes from a man aged 45 to 65 with acute or convalescent COVID-19. The CDR3 is CASSPTWGEYEQYF. The CDR3 coding sequence is TGTGCCAGCAGCCCGACCTGGGGGGAGTACGAGCAGTACTTC.